A single sample is the source of the 18 T cell receptor beta chains below, sequenced in a study of early T cells in non-severe SARS-CoV-2 infection. MiXCR, applied by TCRdb to the 5' RACE reads, yields one record per CDR3 protein. In the table there are approximately 88,000 distinct CDR3 sequences, roughly an eighth of which are singletons. Sequencing used whole blood. The receptors come from an adult who was a healthcare worker with PCR-confirmed SARS-CoV-2 infection or an uninfected control (not recorded which).

The J gene is TRBJ1-1, the V gene TRBV12-3 or TRBV12-4; D possibly corresponds to TRBD1 (5 bases). This CDR3 has 15 residues. The V gene lost 0 bases and the J gene lost 1 base, with 9 bases spanning the gap. The CDR3 here is CASSLAGTSNTEAFF. Written as DNA, the CDR3 is TGTGCCAGCAGTTTAGCCGGGACTTCGAACACTGAAGCTTTCTTT.

J is TRBJ2-7 and V is TRBV29-1; TRBD1 aligns across 8 bases. The CDR3 has 12 amino acids. In germline, CDR1 is SQVTM, CDR2 ANQGSEA. V shed 3 bases and J 4 bases; nucleotides not matched to a gene: 2. In nucleotides, the CDR3 is TGCAGCGTTGACGACAGGGGATACGAGCAGTACTTC. Its translation is CSVDDRGYEQYF.

V gene TRBV3-1 combines with J gene TRBJ2-1, with D perhaps matching TRBD2 (6 bases). The CDR3 contains 11 residues. V dropped 5 bases and J dropped 16 bases, with 15 bases sitting between them. The germline gives CDR1 LGHDT, CDR2 YNNKEL (reference sequence). The DNA for the CDR3 is TGTGCCAGCAGCTTGGGGGGTTCCTTATTCTTC. It is translated as CASSLGGSLFF.

This chain joins TRBV19 and TRBJ2-7, with 7 positions matching TRBD2. Trimming cost V 4 bases and J 2 bases; bases outside gene matches: 5. The CDR3 runs to 14 residues. CDR1 is LNHDA and CDR2 is SQIVND in the germline V gene (reference sequence). CDR3: CASSRLAGTYEQYF. For the CDR3, the DNA is TGTGCCAGTAGTAGGTTAGCGGGCACCTACGAGCAGTACTTC.

The chain recombines TRBV4-3 with TRBJ2-7; TRBD2 is a possible D gene (6 bases). The CDR3 has 14 amino acids. The V gene's germline CDR1 is LGHNA and CDR2 YSLEER. V was shortened by 3 bases and J by 2 bases, with 11 bases between the two germline ends. The CDR3 reads CASSQAEGTYEQYF. DNA for the CDR3: TGCGCCAGCAGCCAGGCGGAGGGAACCTACGAGCAGTACTTC.

The chain carries TRBV7-9 and TRBJ1-2, with D possibly TRBD1 on 5 matching bases. The CDR3 runs to 13 residues. Germline V gene lookup returns CDR1 SEHNR and CDR2 FQNEAQ (reference sequence). V was clipped by 6 bases and J by 6 bases, with 14 bases between them. The CDR3 region has the DNA TGTGCCAGCAGATCAGGGTTTTCGGATGGCTACACCTTC. Amino acids: CASRSGFSDGYTF.

At least ten counts were recorded for this clonotype. The rearrangement links TRBV30 to TRBJ2-7, with D possibly matching TRBD1 (6 bases). The germline V gene encodes CDR1 GTSNPN and CDR2 SVGIG (reference sequence). With 5 bases removed from V and 1 base from J, the gap between germline ends came to 15 bases. The CDR3 consists of 14 residues. CDR3 loop: CAWERGGSSYEQYF. CDR3 in DNA: TGTGCCTGGGAACGAGGGGGTTCGTCCTACGAGCAGTACTTC.

This clonotype was seen a few times. The chain is built from TRBV9 and TRBJ2-1; D might be TRBD1 (6 bases). The CDR3 consists of 15 residues. The V gene's germline CDR1 is SGDLS and CDR2 YYNGEE. The germline V and J ends were trimmed by 4 bases and 4 bases, with 15 bases remaining between them. The CDR3 loop is CASSPLQGLYNEQFF. CDR3 bases: TGTGCCAGCAGCCCGCTTCAGGGGTTGTACAATGAGCAGTTCTTC. Full variable domain (rest looked up from reference TRBV9 and TRBJ2-1): DSGVTQTPKHLITATGQRVTLRCSPRSGDLSVYWYQQSLDQGLQFLIQYYNGEERAKGNILERFSAQQFPDLHSELNLSSLELGDSALYFCASSPLQGLYNEQFFGPGTRLTVL.

The gene calls are TRBV29-1 and TRBJ2-1, with 13 nucleotides matching TRBD2. V lost 2 bases to trimming and J lost 2 bases; unmatched junction nucleotides: 3. CDR3 length: 16 residues. The germline V gene has CDR1 SQVTM and CDR2 ANQGSEA. This CDR3 is CSVEILAGGTYNEQFF. The CDR3, as DNA: TGCAGCGTTGAAATACTAGCGGGGGGGACCTACAATGAGCAGTTCTTC.

The chain couples TRBV27 to TRBJ1-2, with 12 bases lining up with TRBD1. V dropped 5 bases and J dropped 1; count of bases not matched to a gene: 8. The CDR3 sequence is 17 residues long. Looked up from germline, CDR1 is MNHEY and CDR2 is SMNVEV (reference sequence). The DNA for the CDR3 is TGTGCCAGCAGTATCCTGGGACAGGGGGCTGGTAACTATGGCTACACCTTC. Amino acids: CASSILGQGAGNYGYTF.

A word on this clonotype: No conserved phenylalanine or tryptophan ends this CDR3, so it is likely a read error. This sequence joins TRBV27 and TRBJ1-6, with TRBD1 identical over 7 bases. CDR1 is MNHEY and CDR2 is SMNVEV in the germline V gene (reference sequence). The CDR3 sequence is 15 residues long. Trimming at V came to 4 bases and at J to 9 bases, leaving 9 bases not matched to a gene. The CDR3 nucleotides are TGTGCCAGCAGTTCGCCGACAGGGAGGTCTTCACCCCTCCACATT. Its translation is CASSSPTGRSSPLHI.

The rearrangement joins TRBV12-3 or TRBV12-4 to TRBJ1-6, with D tentatively TRBD1 (6 bases). The CDR3 covers 13 residues. Trimming shortened V by 6 bases and J by 4 bases, and 7 bases separated the two germline ends. Here the CDR3 DNA reads TGTGCCAGCAGGGACAGATATAATTCACCCCTCCACTTT. Amino acids: CASRDRYNSPLHF.

The gene calls are TRBV15 and TRBJ2-1; either TRBD1 or TRBD2 may fit D (5 bases each). CDR3 length equals 15 residues. V was cut by 5 bases and J by 5 bases, with 16 bases left in between. The V gene's germline CDR1 is LNHNV and CDR2 YYDKDF (reference sequence). In DNA, the CDR3 is TGTGCCACCAGCCCCGGGACGGGGAAAAACAATGAGCAGTTCTTC. This codes for CATSPGTGKNNEQFF.

This chain links TRBV3-1 with TRBJ2-1; 9 bases are shared with TRBD2. V lost 6 bases and J lost 2; bases outside the gene matches: 5. Germline V gives CDR1 LGHDT, CDR2 YNNKEL (reference sequence). This CDR3 is built from 15 residues. The DNA of the CDR3 is TGTGCCAGCAGTACTAGCGGGTTGACCTACAATGAGCAGTTCTTC. Protein product: CASSTSGLTYNEQFF.

Remarks on this clonotype: A much larger clone differs from this one at a single base, so this may be a read error. J is TRBJ1-1 and V is TRBV2; D may be TRBD1 (5 bases). The CDR3 is 15 amino acids. Looked up from germline, CDR1 is SNHLY and CDR2 is FYNNEI. CDR3 amino acids: CVTLLETALNTEAFF. The DNA of the CDR3 is TGTGTCACCCTGTTGGAGACAGCCCTGAACACTGAAGCTTTCTTT.

This clonotype appeared many times. This chain joins TRBV19 and TRBJ2-2, with D possibly TRBD2 on 6 matching bases. The germline V and J ends were trimmed by 0 bases and 3 bases, with 11 bases remaining between them. The CDR3 totals 16 residues. From germline, CDR1 is LNHDA and CDR2 SQIVND (reference sequence). CDR3 in amino acids: CASSIDQGRYTGELFF. CDR3 sequence (DNA): TGTGCCAGTAGTATAGATCAAGGGAGGTACACCGGGGAGCTGTTTTTT.

This clonotype was picked up a small number of times. This chain links TRBV3-1 with TRBJ1-2, with D perhaps TRBD1 (6 bases). Per germline, CDR1 LGHDT and CDR2 YNNKEL (reference sequence). The CDR3 is 13 amino acids. Between the trimmed V and J ends, which lost 0 bases and 4 bases, there was a span of 6 bases. CDR3 amino acids: CASSQDRGYGYTF. The CDR3, as DNA: TGTGCCAGCAGCCAAGACAGGGGCTATGGCTACACCTTC.

This clonotype appeared many times. The V and J genes are TRBV3-1 and TRBJ1-1, with unresolved D. With 1 base removed from V and 0 bases from J, the gap between germline ends came to 12 bases. The CDR3 has 16 amino acids. CDR1 and CDR2 (germline): LGHDT, YNNKEL (reference sequence). The CDR3 loop reads CASSQGLRELNTEAFF. The CDR3, as DNA: TGTGCCAGCAGCCAAGGGCTTAGAGAATTGAACACTGAAGCTTTCTTT.